The text below deals with one T cell receptor beta chain. What it recognizes is unknown. The DNA is left out, because the CDR3 cannot be placed on it with certainty; the CDR3 is given as TCRdb lists it. This record comes from a study of post-analysis software for immune sequencing data. Study context: Patients with relapsing-remitting, secondary progressive and progressive-relapsing multiple sclerosis courses were all represented.

The CDR3 spans 21 residues, counting both ends. Findings and limits, study-wide: Significantly lower normalized Chao1 diversity was found in patients with multiple sclerosis relative to controls. TRBV5-6, TRBV5-1 and TRBV20-1 belonged to a set of a handful of TRBV segments that were more frequent in patients than controls.

Unique molecular identifiers featured in each of the TCR beta cDNA libraries. Each sample of roughly 0.9 to 11 million input T cells yielded roughly 500,000 cDNA molecules, so each molecule approximated one T cell. TCRdb recomputed calls from the PCR reads with MiXCR, one row per CDR3 protein. The repertoire has a few hundred thousand distinct CDR3 sequences, roughly 30% of them found once; the top ten carry over 10%. The chain couples TRBV12-3 or TRBV12-4 to TRBJ1-4. The receptor's source is a girl aged 10-17 years with multiple sclerosis. Source material: blood. CDR3 amino acids: CASSFLFPREPLYFGGEKLFF.